These T cell receptor beta chains were read from a single sample in a study of T cells after yellow fever vaccination. TCRdb passed the 5' RACE reads through MiXCR, listing each CDR3 protein once. The sample gives around 590,000 distinct CDR3 sequences, 10% to 15% of which show up once; more than 12% is in the top ten. The sequenced sample was PBMCs, obtained on the day of the yellow fever booster vaccination. These receptors all stem from a man in his thirties or forties who received the YFV17D yellow fever vaccine. Both conserved end residues are part of each CDR3. The order of the fields is D gene, clone size, J gene, V gene, CDR3 DNA, CDR3 protein. The D gene is left open where the match is weak. Clone size is stated in some rows and not others, as once, few, many or a class when expanded.

>TRBD1|-|TRBJ1-6|TRBV11-2
TGTGCCAGCAGCTCTGGGGGACAGAATAATTCACCCCTCCACTTT
CASSSGGQNNSPLHF
>TRBD2|-|TRBJ2-7|TRBV6-2/TRBV6-3
TGTGCCAGCCAACTACTAGCGGGAGTCTTAGCGCACGAGCAGTACTTC
CASQLLAGVLAHEQYF
>TRBD2|few|TRBJ2-3|TRBV24-1
TGTGCCACCAGTGATACCGGGACTAGCGGGAGCGCCACAGATACGCAGTATTTT
CATSDTGTSGSATDTQYF
>TRBD1|few|TRBJ2-7|TRBV19
TGTGCCAGTAGCCCCTCGGGAACAACAGGGGGCGAGCAGTACTTC
CASSPSGTTGGEQYF
>-|-|TRBJ1-2|TRBV5-6
TGTGCCAGGGGCTTGGGGTTCCTCTGCTACACCTTC
CARGLGFLCYTF
>TRBD2|few|TRBJ2-7|TRBV5-6
TGTGCCAGCAGCGCTCCAGGACTAGCGGGTTTTCGTGAGCAGTACTTC
CASSAPGLAGFREQYF
>TRBD1|few|TRBJ2-3|TRBV6-2/TRBV6-3
TGTGCCAGCGCTAGGGGGCTGCCAGATACGCAGTATTTT
CASARGLPDTQYF
>-|-|TRBJ2-7|TRBV7-9
TGTGCCAGCAACAAACCCGACGGAGGGAACTACGAGCAGTACTTC
CASNKPDGGNYEQYF
>-|few|TRBJ2-2|TRBV5-6
TGTGCCAGCAGCCCGAACTATCCCACCGGGGAGCTGTTTTTT
CASSPNYPTGELFF
>TRBD1|few|TRBJ2-5|TRBV7-9
TGTGCCAGCAGCTTTCAGGGGGCGCCCCGGGAGACCCAGTACTTC
CASSFQGAPRETQYF
>-|-|TRBJ2-7|TRBV6-5
TGTGCCAGCAGTTCAGGGTTCCCCACCTACGAGCAGTACTTC
CASSSGFPTYEQYF
>TRBD2|few|TRBJ2-3|TRBV20-1
TGCAGTGCTACCGGGACTAGCGGGTTAACAGATACGCAGTATTTT
CSATGTSGLTDTQYF
>-|-|TRBJ1-5|TRBV7-2
TGTGCCAGCAGCCGATTCATGGATCAGCCCCAGCATTTT
CASSRFMDQPQHF
>TRBD2|many|TRBJ2-4|TRBV29-1
TGCAGCGCTCTGACAGATCCGGGACTAGGGGGGTACATTCAGTACTTC
CSALTDPGLGGYIQYF
>-|once|TRBJ2-1|TRBV11-2
TGTGCCAGCAGCACCGAAGAATCTTTTTGGCCCCAAAGCTCCTACAATGAGCAGTTCTTC
CASSTEESFWPQSSYNEQFF